The clone carrying this T cell receptor beta chain has just a few counts. The data derive from a study of blood T cell repertoires in COVID-19. Original processing methods: Amplification of reference gene primers provided the estimated nucleated cell counts. Assay: immunoSEQ multiplex PCR; the TCRdb copy retains only in-frame clones and omits some. The DNA gave D and trimming, while V, J and clone size come from that table. In the table there are approximately 74,000 clones, approximately 90% of which are singletons. The CDR3 is 15 residues long. J lost 7 bases, V lost 5 bases, and 12 bases had no gene match. CDR1 and CDR2 from the germline V gene are SGHTA and FQGNSA.

This receptor was obtained from an older woman with active COVID-19. This sequence joins TRBV7-2 and TRBJ2-7; TRBD1 aligns across 9 bases. Sequencing was performed on peripheral blood. The CDR3 sequence is CASSPNPGQGVEQYF. CDR3 DNA sequence: TGTGCCAGCAGCCCTAACCCGGGACAGGGAGTTGAGCAGTACTTC.